Detailed here is one T cell receptor (beta chain). As processed by the authors: It was from reference gene primer amplification that nucleated cell counts were estimated. TCRdb's table, derived via immunoSEQ multiplex PCR, lists solely in-frame clones and lacks some. V and J calls and clone size are given by that table; D and trimming were obtained from the DNA. The table records fewer than 500,000 clones, 80% to 90% of them present only once. This CDR3 contains 13 residues. Per the germline V gene, CDR1 is SGHNT and CDR2 is YYREEE (reference sequence). The V end was cut by 4 bases, the J end by 1 base, with 7 bases between. This specimen comes from a study of blood T cell repertoires in COVID-19. Study details: The cDNA or gDNA used as material had been derived from T cells, B-cell-depleted T cells, or PBMCs.

This sequence joins TRBV5-4 and TRBJ2-3, with D unclear. The sample taken for sequencing was peripheral blood. The origin of this receptor is a young woman with active or convalescent COVID-19. The CDR3 sequence: CASSPQGTDTQYF. In nucleotides, the CDR3 is TGTGCCAGCAGCCCCCAGGGCACAGATACGCAGTATTTT.